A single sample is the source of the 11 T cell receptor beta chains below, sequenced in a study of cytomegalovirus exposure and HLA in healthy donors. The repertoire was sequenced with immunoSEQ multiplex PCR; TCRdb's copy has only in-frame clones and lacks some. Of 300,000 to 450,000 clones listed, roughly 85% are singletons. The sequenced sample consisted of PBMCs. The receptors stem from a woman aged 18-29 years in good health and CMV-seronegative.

In DNA form, the CDR3 reads TGTGCCAGCAGTGTAGCGGGGGCTAGCTCCTACGAGCAGTACTTC. This codes for CASSVAGASSYEQYF. This chain uses TRBV6-1 with TRBJ2-7; 9 positions match TRBD2. With V trimmed by 4 bases and J by 0 bases, 4 bases remained unmatched. CDR3 length: 15 residues. Germline CDR1 and CDR2: MNHNS and SASEGT.

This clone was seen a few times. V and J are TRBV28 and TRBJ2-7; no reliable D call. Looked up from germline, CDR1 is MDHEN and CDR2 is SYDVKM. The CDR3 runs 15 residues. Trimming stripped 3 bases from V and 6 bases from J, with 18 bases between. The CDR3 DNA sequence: TGTGCCAGCAGTTTCCGTGGAGAGCTACCCTCCGAGCAGTACTTC. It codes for CASSFRGELPSEQYF.

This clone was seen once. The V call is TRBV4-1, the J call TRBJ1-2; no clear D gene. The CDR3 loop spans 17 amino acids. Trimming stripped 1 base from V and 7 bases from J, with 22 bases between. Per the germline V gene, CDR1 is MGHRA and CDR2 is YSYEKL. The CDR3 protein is CASSQAFDVEKVVGYTF. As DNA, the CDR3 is TGCGCCAGCAGCCAAGCCTTCGATGTAGAAAAAGTTGTTGGCTACACCTTC.

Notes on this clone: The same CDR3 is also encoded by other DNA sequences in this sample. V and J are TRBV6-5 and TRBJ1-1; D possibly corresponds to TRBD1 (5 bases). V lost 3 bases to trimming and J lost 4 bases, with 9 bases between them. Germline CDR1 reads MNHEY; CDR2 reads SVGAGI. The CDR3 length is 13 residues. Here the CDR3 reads CASSYSGGTEAFF. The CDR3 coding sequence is TGTGCCAGCAGTTATTCGGGGGGCACTGAAGCTTTCTTT.

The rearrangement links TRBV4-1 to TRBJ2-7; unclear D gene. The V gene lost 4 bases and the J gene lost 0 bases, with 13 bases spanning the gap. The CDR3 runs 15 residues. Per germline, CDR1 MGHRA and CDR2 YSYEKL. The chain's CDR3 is CASSPSERISYEQYF. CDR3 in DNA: TGCGCCAGCAGCCCCTCCGAGCGAATCTCCTACGAGCAGTACTTC.

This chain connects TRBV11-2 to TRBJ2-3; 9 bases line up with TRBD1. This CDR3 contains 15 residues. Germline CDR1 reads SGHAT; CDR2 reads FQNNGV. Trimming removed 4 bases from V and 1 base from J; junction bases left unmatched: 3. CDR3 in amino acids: CASSSRDRGTDTQYF. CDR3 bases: TGTGCCAGCAGCTCCCGGGACAGGGGCACAGATACGCAGTATTTT.

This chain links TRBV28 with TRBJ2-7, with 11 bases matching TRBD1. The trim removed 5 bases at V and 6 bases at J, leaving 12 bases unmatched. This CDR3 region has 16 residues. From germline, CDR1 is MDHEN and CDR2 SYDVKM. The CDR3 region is CASSPGDRGGFGEQYF. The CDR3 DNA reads TGTGCCAGCAGTCCGGGGGACAGGGGGGGTTTCGGCGAGCAGTACTTC.

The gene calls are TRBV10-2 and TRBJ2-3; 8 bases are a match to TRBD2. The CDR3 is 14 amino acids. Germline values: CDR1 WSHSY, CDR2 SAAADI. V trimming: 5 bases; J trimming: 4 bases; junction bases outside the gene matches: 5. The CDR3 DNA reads TGCGCCAGCAGTTTCAGCGGGAGACCAGATACGCAGTATTTT. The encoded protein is CASSFSGRPDTQYF.

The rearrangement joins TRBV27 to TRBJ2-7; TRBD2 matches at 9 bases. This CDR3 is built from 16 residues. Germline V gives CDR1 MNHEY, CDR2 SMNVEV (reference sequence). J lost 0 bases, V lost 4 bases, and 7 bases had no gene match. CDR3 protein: CASSSVSGSGSYEQYF. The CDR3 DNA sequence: TGTGCCAGCAGTTCCGTTAGCGGGAGCGGCTCCTACGAGCAGTACTTC.

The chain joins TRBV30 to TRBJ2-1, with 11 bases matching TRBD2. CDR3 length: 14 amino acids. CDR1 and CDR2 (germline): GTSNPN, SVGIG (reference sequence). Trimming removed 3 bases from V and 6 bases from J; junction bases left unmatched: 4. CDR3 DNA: TGTGCCTGGAGCGCGGGACTAGCGGTCAATGAGCAGTTCTTC. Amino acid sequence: CAWSAGLAVNEQFF.

The CDR3 DNA reads as TGTGCCAGCAGTGAAGTGCGGCTAGCGGGGGGGAGGTACGAGCAGTACTTC. Its protein is CASSEVRLAGGRYEQYF. V and J are TRBV6-1 and TRBJ2-7; the match to TRBD2 covers 12 bases. V lost 1 base to trimming and J lost 4 bases; unmatched junction nucleotides: 8. The CDR3 has 17 residues. The germline gives CDR1 MNHNS, CDR2 SASEGT.